One sample yielded the 12 T cell receptor beta chains listed below, sequenced in a study of T cell changes during pregnancy in multiple sclerosis. The method was immunoSEQ multiplex PCR; TCRdb's version includes in-frame clones alone and lacks a portion of them. The sample includes fewer than 110,000 clones, roughly nine tenths of them seen just once. The sequencing here drew on peripheral blood, taken after pregnancy. All receptors derive from a female donor with multiple sclerosis, enrolled in a pregnancy study.

This chain joins TRBV6-6 and TRBJ2-7, with D possibly matching TRBD2 (6 bases). Per germline, CDR1 MNHNY and CDR2 SVGAGI (reference sequence). This CDR3 is built from 13 residues. Trimming took off 4 bases at V and 5 bases at J, with 12 bases between the two ends. CDR3 nucleotide sequence: TGTGCCAGCAGTTTCCCACTAGCACACGAGCAGTACTTC. This codes for CASSFPLAHEQYF.

The gene calls are TRBV4-3 and TRBJ2-5, with 8 bases fitting TRBD1. There are 13 residues in the CDR3. Per germline, CDR1 LGHNA and CDR2 YSLEER. Trimming took 3 bases from V and 11 from J; bases not matched to a gene: 8. Written as DNA, the CDR3 is TGCGCCAGCAGCCAGGGGCAGGGGGCGGTGCAGTACTTC. This translates into CASSQGQGAVQYF.

The V gene is TRBV13, the J gene TRBJ2-7; TRBD1 matches 8 bases. Looked up from germline, CDR1 is PRHDT and CDR2 is FYEKMQ (reference sequence). CDR3 length: 14 residues. Trimming at V came to 6 bases and at J to 2 bases, leaving 6 bases not matched to a gene. CDR3 region: CASRSKTGAYEQYF. For the CDR3, the DNA is TGTGCCAGCAGATCAAAGACAGGGGCCTACGAGCAGTACTTC.

This clone was detected once. The rearrangement uses TRBV28 and TRBJ1-1; D is ambiguous. The V end lost 3 bases, the J end lost 7 bases, and 9 bases lay between the germline ends. This CDR3 spans 12 amino acids. The germline CDR1 and CDR2 sequences are MDHEN and SYDVKM. The CDR3 region has the DNA TGTGCCAGCAGTTTGGCGGTCGGTGAAGCTTTCTTT. It specifies CASSLAVGEAFF. The entire variable domain, with the rest obtained from reference TRBV28 and TRBJ1-1, is as follows: DVKVTQSSRYLVKRTGEKVFLECVQDMDHENMFWYRQDPGLGLRLIYFSYDVKMKEKGDIPEGYSVSREKKERFSLILESASTNQTSMYLCASSLAVGEAFFGQGTRLTVV.

V usage is TRBV7-2 and J usage is TRBJ2-1, with TRBD1 identical over 9 bases. The CDR3 sequence is 16 residues long. Germline CDR1 SGHTA, CDR2 FQGNSA. V gave up 7 bases and J gave up 5 bases; unmatched junction bases: 12. The CDR3 reads CASTPSTGGGHNEQFF. Written as DNA, the CDR3 is TGTGCCAGCACCCCATCAACAGGGGGCGGCCACAATGAGCAGTTCTTC.

The chain couples TRBV19 to TRBJ2-3; D is undetermined. Germline CDR1 LNHDA, CDR2 SQIVND (reference sequence). Trimming took off 0 bases at V and 10 bases at J, with 20 bases between the two ends. The CDR3 totals 16 residues. The CDR3 coding sequence is TGTGCCAGTAGTATAGATGCTCTAGGCACTCGCGGTCCGCAGTATTTT. Protein: CASSIDALGTRGPQYF.

This sequence joins TRBV7-6 and TRBJ1-1; 9 nucleotides line up with TRBD1. The CDR3 is made up of 16 amino acids. CDR1 is SGHVS and CDR2 is FNYEAQ in the germline V gene. Losses at the gene ends were 3 bases for V and 3 bases for J; bases not matched to a gene: 8. Written as DNA, the CDR3 is TGTGCCAGCAGCTTCGGACAGGGGAGAGGGGACACTGAAGCTTTCTTT. Its protein product is CASSFGQGRGDTEAFF.

V usage is TRBV6-5 and J usage is TRBJ1-6; 9 nucleotides line up with TRBD1. Germline V gene sequence: CDR1 MNHEY, CDR2 SVGAGI. The CDR3 extends over 15 amino acids. Losses at the gene ends were 1 base for V and 8 bases for J; bases not matched to a gene: 3. CDR3 loop: CASSYWGQGDSPLHF. The CDR3 nucleotides are TGTGCCAGCAGTTACTGGGGACAGGGTGATTCACCCCTCCACTTT.

The chain employs TRBV28 and TRBJ2-7, with a weak D call TRBD2 (5 bases). Per germline, CDR1 MDHEN and CDR2 SYDVKM. Between the trimmed V and J ends, which lost 2 bases and 3 bases, there was a span of 17 bases. This CDR3 is 16 amino acids long. CDR3 coding DNA: TGTGCCAGCAGTTTAAGGTGGTCCTCCGGGGACTACGAGCAGTACTTC. Protein product: CASSLRWSSGDYEQYF.

The chain joins TRBV19 to TRBJ2-7; D may be TRBD2 (6 bases). Trimming shortened V by 5 bases and J by 5 bases, and 13 bases separated the two germline ends. Germline assignment: CDR1 LNHDA and CDR2 SQIVND (reference sequence). This CDR3 has 13 amino acids. Written as DNA, the CDR3 is TGTGCCAGTAGTCCCCGGACGGGGGACGAGCAGTACTTC. Translating it yields CASSPRTGDEQYF.

J is TRBJ2-2 and V is TRBV7-7, with TRBD2 matching 11 bases. Per the germline V gene, CDR1 is SSHAT and CDR2 is FNYEAQ (reference sequence). The CDR3 is 15 amino acids. The ends lost 5 bases at V and 4 bases at J; junction bases unmatched: 3. The CDR3 loop reads CASSPLAGGTGELFF. The CDR3 DNA sequence: TGTGCCAGCAGCCCTCTAGCGGGGGGCACCGGGGAGCTGTTTTTT.

This sequence joins TRBV27 and TRBJ2-7, with D maybe TRBD1 (6 bases). Between the trimmed V and J ends, which lost 1 base and 0 bases, there was a span of 13 bases. Germline V gives CDR1 MNHEY, CDR2 SMNVEV (reference sequence). The CDR3 is made up of 16 amino acids. The CDR3 sequence is CASSLWPRGSSYEQYF. The CDR3 coding sequence is TGTGCCAGCAGTTTATGGCCCAGGGGCAGCTCCTACGAGCAGTACTTC.